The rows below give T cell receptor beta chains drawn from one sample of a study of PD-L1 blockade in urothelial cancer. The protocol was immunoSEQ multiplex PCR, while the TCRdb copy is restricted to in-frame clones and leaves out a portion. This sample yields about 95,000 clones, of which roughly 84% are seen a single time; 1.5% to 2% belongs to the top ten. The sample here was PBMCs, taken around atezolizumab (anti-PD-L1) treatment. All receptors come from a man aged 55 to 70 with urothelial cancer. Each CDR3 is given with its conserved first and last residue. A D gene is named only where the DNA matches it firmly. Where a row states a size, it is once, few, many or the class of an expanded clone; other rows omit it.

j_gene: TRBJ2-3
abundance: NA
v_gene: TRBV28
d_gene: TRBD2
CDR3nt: TGTGCCAGCAGCCTTTCTGGCGGGGGGCTCGATACGCAGTATTTT
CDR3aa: CASSLSGGGLDTQYF

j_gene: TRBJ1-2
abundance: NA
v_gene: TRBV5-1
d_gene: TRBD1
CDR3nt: TGCGCCAGCAGCTTGGACGGGACAGCTAACTATGGCTACACCTTC
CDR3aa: CASSLDGTANYGYTF

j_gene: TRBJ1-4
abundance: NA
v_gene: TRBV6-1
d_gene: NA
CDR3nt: TGTGCCAGCAGCAACAGGGAGGGTAATGAAAAACTGTTTTTT
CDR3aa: CASSNREGNEKLFF

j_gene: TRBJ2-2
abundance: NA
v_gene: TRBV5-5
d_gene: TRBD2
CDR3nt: TGTGCCAGCAGCCCCCGAAGACTAGCGGGAGGGACCGGGGAGCTGTTTTTT
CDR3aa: CASSPRRLAGGTGELFF

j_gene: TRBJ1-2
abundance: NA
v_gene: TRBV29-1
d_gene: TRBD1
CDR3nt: TGCAGCGTGGAGCGTCCAACGACAGGGGAGGCTAACTATGGCTACACCTTC
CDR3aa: CSVERPTTGEANYGYTF

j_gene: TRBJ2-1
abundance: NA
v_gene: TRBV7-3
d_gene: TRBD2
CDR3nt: TGTGCCAGCAGCTTAATTGGACTAGCGGGTGAGGGACCCTACAATGAGCAGTTCTTC
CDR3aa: CASSLIGLAGEGPYNEQFF

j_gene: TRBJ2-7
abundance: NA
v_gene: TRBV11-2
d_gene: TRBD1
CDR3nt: TGTGCCAGCAGCTTCACAGGGGCCTACGAGCAGTACTTC
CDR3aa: CASSFTGAYEQYF

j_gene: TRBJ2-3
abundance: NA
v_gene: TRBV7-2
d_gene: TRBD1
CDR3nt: TGTGCCAGCAGCAGACAGGGCGTCCGGTATTTT
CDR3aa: CASSRQGVRYF

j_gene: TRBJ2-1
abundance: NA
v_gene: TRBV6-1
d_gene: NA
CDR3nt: TGTGCCAGCAGTGACGGGAGCAATGAGCAGTTCTTC
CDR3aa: CASSDGSNEQFF

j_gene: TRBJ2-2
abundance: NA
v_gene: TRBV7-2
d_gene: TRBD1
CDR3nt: TGTGCCAGCAGCCTCGGGACAGGGGATACCGGGGAGCTGTTTTTT
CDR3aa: CASSLGTGDTGELFF

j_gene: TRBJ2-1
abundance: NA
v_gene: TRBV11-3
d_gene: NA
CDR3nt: TGTGCCAGCAGCCTCGAAAGCGAGTCGTACAATGAGCAGTTCTTC
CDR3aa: CASSLESESYNEQFF

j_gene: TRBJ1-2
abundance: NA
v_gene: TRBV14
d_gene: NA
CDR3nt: TGTGCCAGCAGCCAAGAAAGGGGCTTACGTGGCTACACCTTC
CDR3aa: CASSQERGLRGYTF

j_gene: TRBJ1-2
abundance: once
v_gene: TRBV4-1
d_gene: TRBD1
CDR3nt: TGCGCCAGCAGCCACGGAGGGGACAGACTATACGGTGGCTACACCTTC
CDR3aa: CASSHGGDRLYGGYTF

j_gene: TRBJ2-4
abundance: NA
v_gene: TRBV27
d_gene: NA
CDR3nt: TGTGCCAGCAGTTTAGAGGGGGAGAACATTCAGTACTTC
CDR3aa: CASSLEGENIQYF

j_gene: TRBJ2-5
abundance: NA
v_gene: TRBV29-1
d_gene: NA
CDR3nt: TGCAGCGTTTTAGGACAGGGAGGGAGCCAAGAGACCCAGTACTTC
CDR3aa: CSVLGQGGSQETQYF

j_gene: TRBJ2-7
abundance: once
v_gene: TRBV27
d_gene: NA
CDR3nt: TGTGCCAGCAGTCTGCTGGACAACTACGAGCAGTACTTC
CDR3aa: CASSLLDNYEQYF

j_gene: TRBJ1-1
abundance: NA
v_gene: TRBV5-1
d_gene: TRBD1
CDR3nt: TGCGCCAGCCAGGACAGGGTAACCACTGAAGCTTTCTTT
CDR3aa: CASQDRVTTEAFF

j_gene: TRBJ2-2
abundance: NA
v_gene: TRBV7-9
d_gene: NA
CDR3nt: TGTGCCAGCAGCATCTTGTCCACCGGGGAGCTGTTTTTT
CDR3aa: CASSILSTGELFF

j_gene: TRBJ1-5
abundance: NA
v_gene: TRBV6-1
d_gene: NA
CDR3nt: TGTGCCAGCAGTCAGAGAGGTACCAATCAGCCCCAGCATTTT
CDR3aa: CASSQRGTNQPQHF

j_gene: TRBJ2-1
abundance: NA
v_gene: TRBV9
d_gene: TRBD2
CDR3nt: TGTGCCAGCAGCGCGGGACTAGCGGGTAGCAATGAGCAGTTCTTC
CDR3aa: CASSAGLAGSNEQFF

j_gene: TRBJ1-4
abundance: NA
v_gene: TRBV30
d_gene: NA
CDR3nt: TGTGCCTGGAGTACCCTTTTTAGCGAAAAACTGTTTTTT
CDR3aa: CAWSTLFSEKLFF

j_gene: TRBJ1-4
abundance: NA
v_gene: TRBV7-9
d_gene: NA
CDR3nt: TGTGCCAGCAGCTTGGTAGTACTTGCAACTAATGAAAAACTGTTTTTT
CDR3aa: CASSLVVLATNEKLFF

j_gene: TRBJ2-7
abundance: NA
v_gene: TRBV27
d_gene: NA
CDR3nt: TGTGCCAGCAGTTTAATCGGTTACGAGCAGTACTTC
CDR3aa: CASSLIGYEQYF

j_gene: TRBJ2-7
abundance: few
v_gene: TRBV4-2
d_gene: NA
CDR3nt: TGTGCCAGCAGCCAAGGCGTGGGCCCCTACGAGCAGTACTTC
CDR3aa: CASSQGVGPYEQYF

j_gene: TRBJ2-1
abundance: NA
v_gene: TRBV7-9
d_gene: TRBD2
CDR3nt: TGTGCCAGCAGCCCCGGGACTAGCGGGGACAATGAGCAGTTCTTC
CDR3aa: CASSPGTSGDNEQFF

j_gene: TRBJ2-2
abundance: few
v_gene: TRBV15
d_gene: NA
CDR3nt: TGTGCCACCAGCAGAAACAGGGGGGGGAACACCGGGGAGCTGTTTTTT
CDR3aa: CATSRNRGGNTGELFF

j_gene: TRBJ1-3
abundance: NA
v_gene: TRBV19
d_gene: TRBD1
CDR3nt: TGTGCCAGTACCCTACAAGGAACAGGGGCTGGAAACACCATATATTTT
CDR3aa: CASTLQGTGAGNTIYF

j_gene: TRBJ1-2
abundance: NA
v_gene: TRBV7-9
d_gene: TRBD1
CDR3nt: TGTGCCACCCTGACAGGGGAAGGCTACACCTTC
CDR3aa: CATLTGEGYTF

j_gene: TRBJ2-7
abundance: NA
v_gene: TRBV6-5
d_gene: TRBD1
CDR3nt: TGTGCCAGCAGCCGAGACCTGGGACAGTCCTACGAGCAGTACTTC
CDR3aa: CASSRDLGQSYEQYF

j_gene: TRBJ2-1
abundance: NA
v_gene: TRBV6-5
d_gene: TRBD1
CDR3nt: TGTGCCAGCAGCGTGGACAGGGACTACAATGAGCAGTTCTTC
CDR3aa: CASSVDRDYNEQFF

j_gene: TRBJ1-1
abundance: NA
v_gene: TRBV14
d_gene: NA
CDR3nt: TGTGCCAGCAGCCATCAGGAAGATACTGAAGCTTTCTTT
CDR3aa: CASSHQEDTEAFF

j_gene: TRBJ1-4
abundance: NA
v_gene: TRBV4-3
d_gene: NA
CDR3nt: TGCGCCAGCAGCCACAAGCGGACTGGGGGAGGTAGTCAACTGTTTTTT
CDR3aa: CASSHKRTGGGSQLFF

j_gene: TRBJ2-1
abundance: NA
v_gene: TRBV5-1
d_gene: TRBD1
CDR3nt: TGCGCCAGCAGCCTACAAATCGGGACAGCTTACAATGAGCAGTTCTTC
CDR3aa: CASSLQIGTAYNEQFF

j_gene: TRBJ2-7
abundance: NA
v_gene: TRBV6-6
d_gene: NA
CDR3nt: TGTGCCAGCAGTTTTAGGGGGGGAGATAGCTACGAGCAGTACTTC
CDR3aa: CASSFRGGDSYEQYF

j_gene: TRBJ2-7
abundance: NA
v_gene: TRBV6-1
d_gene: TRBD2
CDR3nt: TGTGCCAGCCAAGCCACCCGACTAGCGGGGTACGAGCAGTACTTC
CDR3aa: CASQATRLAGYEQYF

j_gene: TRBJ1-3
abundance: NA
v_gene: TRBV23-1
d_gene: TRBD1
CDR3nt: TGCGCCAGCAGCCCTACGGACAGGGTCCCTGGAAACACCATATATTTT
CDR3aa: CASSPTDRVPGNTIYF

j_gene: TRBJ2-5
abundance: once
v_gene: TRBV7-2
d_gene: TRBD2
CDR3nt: TGTGCCAGCACTCAAGATGGGACTAAAGGGGAGACCCAGTACTTC
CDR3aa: CASTQDGTKGETQYF

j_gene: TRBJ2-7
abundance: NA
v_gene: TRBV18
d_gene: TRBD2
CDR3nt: TGTGCCAGCTCTCCCCGGCTAGCGGGGGTCTACGAGCAGTACTTC
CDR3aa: CASSPRLAGVYEQYF

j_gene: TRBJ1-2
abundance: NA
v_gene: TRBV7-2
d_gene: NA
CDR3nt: TGTGCCAGCAGCTTAAATCCGGCCCTCTATGGCGGCGGCTACACCTTC
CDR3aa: CASSLNPALYGGGYTF

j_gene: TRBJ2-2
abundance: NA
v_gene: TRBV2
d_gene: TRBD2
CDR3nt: TGTGCCAGCCTAAAAGCGGGATCCGCGAACACCGGGGAGCTGTTTTTT
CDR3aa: CASLKAGSANTGELFF

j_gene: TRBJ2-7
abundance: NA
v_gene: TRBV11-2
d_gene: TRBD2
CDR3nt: TGTGCCAGCAGCCTGTCACTAGCGGGGCAGTACTTC
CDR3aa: CASSLSLAGQYF

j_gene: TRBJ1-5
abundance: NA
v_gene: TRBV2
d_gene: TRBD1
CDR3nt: TGTGCCAGCAGGGACAGGCAGGGACAGCCCCAGCATTTT
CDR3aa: CASRDRQGQPQHF

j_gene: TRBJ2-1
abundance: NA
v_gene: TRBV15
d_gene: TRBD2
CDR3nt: TGTGCCACCAGCAGAGCTGCAGCGGGAGGGCCCACGGAGCGGTTCTTC
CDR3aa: CATSRAAAGGPTERFF

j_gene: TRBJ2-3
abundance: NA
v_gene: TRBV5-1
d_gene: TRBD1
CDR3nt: TGCGCCAGCAGCCCGCGACAGGGCATCACAGATACGCAGTATTTT
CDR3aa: CASSPRQGITDTQYF

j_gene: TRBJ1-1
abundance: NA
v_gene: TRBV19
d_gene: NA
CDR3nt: TGTGCCAGCCATGGGACACGGAACACTGAAGCTTTCTTT
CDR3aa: CASHGTRNTEAFF

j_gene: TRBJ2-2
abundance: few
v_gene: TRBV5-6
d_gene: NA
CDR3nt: TGTGCCAGCAGCTTGAAGTCTGGGGGGAGCACCGGGGAGCTGTTTTTT
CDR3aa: CASSLKSGGSTGELFF

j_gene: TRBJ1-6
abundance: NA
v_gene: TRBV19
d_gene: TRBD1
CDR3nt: TGTGCCAGTAGTGGAACGGACAGGGGAGATTCTTCACCCCTCCACTTT
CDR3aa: CASSGTDRGDSSPLHF

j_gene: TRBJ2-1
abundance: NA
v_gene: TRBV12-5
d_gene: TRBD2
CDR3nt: TGTGCTAGTGGTTTGGTTCTAGCGGGGGGCCAGTATGAGCAGTTCTTC
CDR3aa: CASGLVLAGGQYEQFF

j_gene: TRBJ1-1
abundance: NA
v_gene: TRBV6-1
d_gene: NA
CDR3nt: TGTGCCAGCAGTGGCCAGGGAGGGGGGACTGAAGCTTTCTTT
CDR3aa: CASSGQGGGTEAFF

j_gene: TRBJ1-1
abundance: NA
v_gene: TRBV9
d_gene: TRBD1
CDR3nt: TGTGCCAGCAGCGCTACCGGGACAGGGCCGAAAGCTTTCTTT
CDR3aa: CASSATGTGPKAFF

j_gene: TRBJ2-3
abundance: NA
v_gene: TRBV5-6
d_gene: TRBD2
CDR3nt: TGTGCCAGCAGGACGGGGGGGAATACGCAGTATTTT
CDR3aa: CASRTGGNTQYF

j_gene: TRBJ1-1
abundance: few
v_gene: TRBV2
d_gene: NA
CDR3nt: TGTGCCAGCATCCCCACGGGGTCCCCGAGCACTGAAGCTTTCTTT
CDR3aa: CASIPTGSPSTEAFF

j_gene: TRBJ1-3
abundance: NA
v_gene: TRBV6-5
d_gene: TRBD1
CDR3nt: TGTGCCAGCAGTTACTCAGGACAGGGGGTTGACACCATATATTTT
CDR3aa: CASSYSGQGVDTIYF

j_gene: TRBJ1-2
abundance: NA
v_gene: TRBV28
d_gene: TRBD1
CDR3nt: TGTGCCAGCAGAACAGGGGGCGCGGGTGGCTACACCTTC
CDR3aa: CASRTGGAGGYTF

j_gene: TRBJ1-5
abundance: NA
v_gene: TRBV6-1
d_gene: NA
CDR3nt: TGTGCCAGCAGTGAACCTCTAGGGCCCCAGCATTTT
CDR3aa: CASSEPLGPQHF

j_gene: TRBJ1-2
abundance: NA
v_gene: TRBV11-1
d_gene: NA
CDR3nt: TGTGCCAGCACTCAGGACACCTATGGCTACACCTTC
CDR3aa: CASTQDTYGYTF